Listed below are T cell receptor beta chains from one sample, sequenced in a study of cytomegalovirus exposure and HLA in healthy donors. The data were produced by immunoSEQ multiplex PCR, yet TCRdb's version contains in-frame clones alone and is incomplete. The table includes 150,000 to 200,000 clones, around 86% detected once. The sample taken for sequencing was PBMCs. These receptors came from a woman aged 45-60 years in good health and CMV-seropositive. Both conserved end residues are part of each CDR3. D genes are given only for firm matches. Clone size appears in some rows only: once, few, many, or a class for an expanded clone.

clone size | J gene | V gene | D gene | CDR3 DNA | CDR3 protein
- | TRBJ2-3 | TRBV6-5 | TRBD2 | TGTGCCACCAAGGCGGCGGGAGGGTGGGCAGATACGCAGTATTTT | CATKAAGGWADTQYF
- | TRBJ2-7 | TRBV6-6 | - | TGTGCCAGCAGTTCCCCCGCAGGGGCCGACGAGCAGTACTTC | CASSSPAGADEQYF
- | TRBJ2-1 | TRBV6-5 | TRBD1 | TGTGCCAGCAGCCGGGACAGCCGTTACAATGAGCAGTTCTTC | CASSRDSRYNEQFF
- | TRBJ2-6 | TRBV13 | TRBD1 | TGTGCCAGCAGATGGACAGGGAGTTCGACTGGGGCCAACGTCCTGACTTTC | CASRWTGSSTGANVLTF
- | TRBJ2-1 | TRBV5-1 | TRBD2 | TGCGCCAGCAGCTCCCGGGGTGTTAGCGGGAGTTCATACAATGAGCAGTTCTTC | CASSSRGVSGSSYNEQFF
few | TRBJ1-4 | TRBV29-1 | - | TGCAGCGTCCTCCCAGCAGGGGCCGCAACTAATGAAAAACTGTTTTTT | CSVLPAGAATNEKLFF
- | TRBJ1-2 | TRBV5-6 | TRBD1 | TGTGCCAGCAGCTACATAAAAACGACAGGGTCTGGCTACACCTTC | CASSYIKTTGSGYTF
once | TRBJ2-3 | TRBV5-6 | - | TGTGCCAGCAGCACGCGGCGTGGGTTTGGAGATATGCAGTATTTT | CASSTRRGFGDMQYF
- | TRBJ1-2 | TRBV6-5 | - | TGTGCCAGCAGTTACGATTCCCAGGGAACTAACTATGGCTACACCTTC | CASSYDSQGTNYGYTF
- | TRBJ1-2 | TRBV7-9 | - | TGTGCCAGCAGTTTCCTGACTTATAACTATGGCTACACCTTC | CASSFLTYNYGYTF
- | TRBJ1-1 | TRBV5-1 | - | TGCGCCAGCAGCTTGGAGGGGATGAACACTGAAGCTTTCTTT | CASSLEGMNTEAFF
few | TRBJ1-1 | TRBV27 | - | TGTGCCAGCAGCCAGGCCGTGAACACTGAAGCTTTCTTT | CASSQAVNTEAFF
- | TRBJ2-5 | TRBV20-1 | - | TGCAGTGCTACTTTCCAAGAGACCCAGTACTTC | CSATFQETQYF
- | TRBJ2-5 | TRBV5-1 | - | TGCGCCAGCAGCTCGGACGGGGGTGGGACCCAGTACTTC | CASSSDGGGTQYF
- | TRBJ2-7 | TRBV7-2 | - | TGTGCCAGCAGCCTACGCCCATCCTACGAGCAGTACTTC | CASSLRPSYEQYF
- | TRBJ2-1 | TRBV4-3 | TRBD2 | TGCGCCAGCAGCCCTAGACTAGCGGGGGCCCTCTCCTACAATGAGCAGTTCTTC | CASSPRLAGALSYNEQFF
once | TRBJ1-5 | TRBV29-1 | TRBD1 | TGCAGCGCGAGGGACAGGGCCAATCAGCCCCAGCATTTT | CSARDRANQPQHF
once | TRBJ2-2 | TRBV10-3 | TRBD1 | TGTGCCATCAGGCCGGGACAGGGGGCGAACGGGGAGCTGTTTTTT | CAIRPGQGANGELFF
- | TRBJ2-7 | TRBV4-2 | - | TGTGCCAGCAGCCAAGGGCAGACAGAAGACTACGAGCAGTACTTC | CASSQGQTEDYEQYF
- | TRBJ2-1 | TRBV5-1 | TRBD2 | TGCGCCAGCAGCTTGTCGAAGGTGGGACTAGCGGGGAGCAATGAGCAGTTCTTC | CASSLSKVGLAGSNEQFF
- | TRBJ1-6 | TRBV27 | TRBD1 | TGTGCCAGCAGTTCCCGGACCGGGACAGGTGATTCACCCCTCCACTTT | CASSSRTGTGDSPLHF
- | TRBJ2-7 | TRBV18 | - | TGTGCCAGCTCACCAGGGGCAGGCGGTTACGAGCAGTACTTC | CASSPGAGGYEQYF
once | TRBJ2-2 | TRBV30 | TRBD2 | TGTGCCTGGAGTGTACGGTCTAGCGGGAGTGGGACCGGGGAGCTGTTTTTT | CAWSVRSSGSGTGELFF
- | TRBJ1-6 | TRBV7-9 | - | TGTGCCAGCAGCCTTATTTGGGGACACGGGTATTCACCCCTCCACTTT | CASSLIWGHGYSPLHF
- | TRBJ1-2 | TRBV7-2 | - | TGTGCCAGCAGCGCAGTGCCGACCGAGGTACGTGGCTACACCTTC | CASSAVPTEVRGYTF
- | TRBJ2-7 | TRBV2 | - | TGTGCCAGCAGGCTACTGGGTGGGCCAACCTACGAGCAGTACTTC | CASRLLGGPTYEQYF
- | TRBJ1-3 | TRBV6-5 | TRBD1 | TGTGCCAGCAGTTACTCGAGGACAGGGCCGGGAAACACCATATATTTT | CASSYSRTGPGNTIYF
few | TRBJ2-5 | TRBV27 | TRBD1 | TGTGCCAGCAGTTCCGCCGACAGGGTCGGAGAGACCCAGTACTTC | CASSSADRVGETQYF
once | TRBJ2-7 | TRBV5-5 | - | TGTGCCAGCAGCTTGGAGGGGGTCTACGAGCAGTACTTC | CASSLEGVYEQYF
- | TRBJ1-6 | TRBV6-5 | - | TGTGCCAGCAGTTCTCAAGTCAGGTCCACATCAGGCCTCCACTTT | CASSSQVRSTSGLHF
- | TRBJ2-5 | TRBV11-2 | - | TGTGCCAGCAGCTTAGGCGCCTCCCAAGAGACCCAGTACTTC | CASSLGASQETQYF
- | TRBJ2-6 | TRBV5-6 | - | TGTGCCAGCAGCTTGCAAGGGGATAGCTCTGGGGCCAACGTCCTGACTTTC | CASSLQGDSSGANVLTF
- | TRBJ2-1 | TRBV6-5 | - | TGTGCCAGCAGTTACGGCGGGGGCGGGCAGTTCTTC | CASSYGGGGQFF
once | TRBJ2-3 | TRBV7-7 | TRBD2 | TGTGCCAGCAGCCCGCACCGGCGGGAGTACGCAGATACGCAGTATTTT | CASSPHRREYADTQYF
- | TRBJ1-5 | TRBV4-1 | - | TGCGCCAGCAGCCAACCCGGACAGTTAGACCAGCCCCAGCATTTT | CASSQPGQLDQPQHF
- | TRBJ2-7 | TRBV7-2 | TRBD2 | TGTGCCAGCAGCTCAAGCGGGGGGGCTCGTGTCGAGCAGTACTTC | CASSSSGGARVEQYF
few | TRBJ1-5 | TRBV28 | TRBD1 | TGTGCCAGCACCTCGACAGGGGGCCAAGGATACGGCAATCAGCCCCAGCATTTT | CASTSTGGQGYGNQPQHF
few | TRBJ2-7 | TRBV11-2 | TRBD1 | TGTGCCAGCAGCTCTATTCGGGACAGGGGGCAATACGAGCAGTACTTC | CASSSIRDRGQYEQYF
few | TRBJ2-3 | TRBV11-2 | - | TGTGCCAGCAGCTCCGGGACTTTATTACAGGCAGATACGCAGTATTTT | CASSSGTLLQADTQYF
- | TRBJ1-1 | TRBV9 | TRBD1 | TGTGCCAGCAGCGGAGGGCAGGGGGCGATTTTCACTGAAGCTTTCTTT | CASSGGQGAIFTEAFF
- | TRBJ2-3 | TRBV5-1 | TRBD1 | TGCGCCAGCAGCAAGACGACCGGGACAGGGTTAGATACGCAGTATTTT | CASSKTTGTGLDTQYF
- | TRBJ2-3 | TRBV5-6 | TRBD2 | TGTGCCAGCAGCTCCAGCGAAAATATAGCGGGGGGGCTTGATACGCAGTATTTT | CASSSSENIAGGLDTQYF
- | TRBJ1-1 | TRBV7-9 | - | TGTTCCAGCAGCCTCGAGGGCACTGAAGCTTTCTTT | CSSSLEGTEAFF
- | TRBJ2-5 | TRBV18 | TRBD2 | TGTGCCAGCTCACCACGGCTAGCGGAAGAGACCCAGTACTTC | CASSPRLAEETQYF
- | TRBJ2-3 | TRBV18 | - | TGTGCCAGCTCACCACCGATCCCGGAGGATACGCAGTATTTT | CASSPPIPEDTQYF
- | TRBJ1-3 | TRBV5-1 | - | TGCGCCAGCAGCTTGGATGGGCAAGGAAACACCATATATTTT | CASSLDGQGNTIYF
- | TRBJ2-7 | TRBV2 | TRBD1 | TGTGCCAGCAGCGCGGGACAGGGGGCTCGCGCCTACGAGCAGTACTTC | CASSAGQGARAYEQYF
- | TRBJ2-7 | TRBV23-1 | TRBD2 | TGCGCCAGCAGTCAATTGACTAGCCGGGGCCAGAAGCAGTACTTC | CASSQLTSRGQKQYF
- | TRBJ2-1 | TRBV28 | - | TGTGCCAGCAGTTTTGTCTCCCCGAGCTCCTACAATGAGCAGTTCTTC | CASSFVSPSSYNEQFF
- | TRBJ1-3 | TRBV5-1 | - | TGCGCCAGCAGCTTGGGGCCTGGAAACACCATATATTTT | CASSLGPGNTIYF
many | TRBJ1-2 | TRBV29-1 | - | TGCAGCGTTGATGCGGGGAGGTATGGCTACACCTTC | CSVDAGRYGYTF
- | TRBJ1-1 | TRBV28 | - | TGTGCCAGCAGTTTGGGACACCCTAGTGAAGCTTTCTTT | CASSLGHPSEAFF
- | TRBJ2-1 | TRBV5-1 | TRBD2 | TGCGCCAGCAGCCGGGGACTAGCGGGGTCCTACAATGAGCAGTTCTTC | CASSRGLAGSYNEQFF
- | TRBJ1-2 | TRBV6-5 | TRBD1 | TGTGCCAGCAGTTACTCGAGTATAGGGGGCTACTATGGCTACACCTTC | CASSYSSIGGYYGYTF
- | TRBJ2-7 | TRBV5-4 | - | TGTGCCAGCAGCGGGGCAGGAAACGAGCAGTACTTC | CASSGAGNEQYF
- | TRBJ1-3 | TRBV2 | TRBD1 | TGTGCCAGCAGCCAGACAGGGCGGGGAAACACCATATATTTT | CASSQTGRGNTIYF
- | TRBJ1-2 | TRBV27 | - | TGTGCCAGCAGCACAACCGCTTCAGGTGGCTACACCTTC | CASSTTASGGYTF
- | TRBJ1-2 | TRBV5-4 | TRBD1 | TGTGCCAGCAGCTCGGCGAGGCTCCGGGACAGGGATGGCTACACCTTC | CASSSARLRDRDGYTF
- | TRBJ2-5 | TRBV2 | - | TGTGCCAGCAGCAAGACAAGCCAAGAGACCCAGTACTTC | CASSKTSQETQYF